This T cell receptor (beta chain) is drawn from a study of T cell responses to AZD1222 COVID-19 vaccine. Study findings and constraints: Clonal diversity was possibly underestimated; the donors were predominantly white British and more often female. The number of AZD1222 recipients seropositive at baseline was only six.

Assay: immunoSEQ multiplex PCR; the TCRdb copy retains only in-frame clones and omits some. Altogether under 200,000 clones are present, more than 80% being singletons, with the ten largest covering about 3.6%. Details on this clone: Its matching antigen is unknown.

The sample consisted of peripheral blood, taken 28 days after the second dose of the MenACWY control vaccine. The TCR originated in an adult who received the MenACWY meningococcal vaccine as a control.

The CDR3: CASSLASTGELFF. The DNA of the CDR3 is TGTGCCAGCAGCCTCGCTAGCACCGGGGAGCTGTTTTTT. The chain combines TRBV7-3 with TRBJ2-2; D uncertain. The CDR3 sequence is 13 residues long. Germline V lookup: CDR1 SGHTA, CDR2 FQGTGA. V was shortened by 5 bases and J by 4 bases, with 8 bases between the two germline ends.